This T cell receptor (beta chain) was sequenced for a study of blood T cells in healthy people across ages (dated by TCRdb to 2015 to 2017). Background for the entire study: In model experiments, roughly one uniquely barcoded TCR beta cDNA molecule per two T cells was captured by template switching. Four age groups were formed from the donors: young (average approximately 15 years), middle-aged (around 40), aged (approximately 60) and long-lived (around 82). To avoid experimental bias, donors of different ages were randomly spread across the sequencing lanes. For two donors (one aged 18 to 30 and one aged 80 or older), the study analyzed two additional independent replicas of 1 million unique cDNA reads from the same blood draw. To track age-related changes in TCR beta repertoire diversity, the study relied on deep sequencing normalized with unique cDNA molecular identifiers. The paper as a whole reports these results and caveats: Because donor CMV infection status was unknown, age-related changes in expanded clonotypes were potentially confounded. Estimates of total diversity from one million sequenced T cells were regarded as lower bounds and underestimates. A strong correlation was found between observed TCR beta diversity and the percentage of naive T cells measured by flow cytometry. Bulk unsorted PBMC profiling prevented conclusive comparison of naive and antigen-experienced compartments. The long-lived group showed more naive CD4+ T cells, fewer expanded clones and increased TCR diversity than the aged group, suggesting age selection. Observed TCR beta diversity per million T cells fell roughly linearly with age, and a significant reduction was already apparent by age around 36.

CDR1 and CDR2 are drawn from the germline V gene: SGHTA, FQGNSA. The trim is 2 bases for V and 6 bases for J, with a gap of 8 bases between the germline ends. Including cysteine and phenylalanine, the CDR3 has 13 amino acids. Only the CDR3 portion is preserved as DNA: 39 bases, with reading frame beginning at the first base. As concerns this clonotype: Its antigen is not yet known. This could be a read error, since a much larger clone is one nucleotide away.

The receptor library was made with 5' RACE. TCRdb lists the instrument as Illumina HiSeq 2500. A second roughly 6 to 11 cycle PCR used a sample-barcoded 5' primer and a J-beta primer mix. A template-switch 5' adaptor carrying 12 random nucleotides introduced a unique molecular identifier onto each TCR beta cDNA molecule. Each sample yielded at least 2.5 million CDR3-containing paired-end reads. First-strand cDNA synthesis was performed from all RNA using the Mint cDNA synthesis kit, with priming by a TRBC-specific oligonucleotide. Following uracil-DNA glycosylase treatment, a first 18-cycle PCR with universal primers M1SS and BC2_uni_R was performed on all cDNA. Concerning the study's data processing: Normalization of each sample was performed by random selection of 1 million high-quality reads, each carrying a distinct molecular identifier. Instead of being binned into consensus sequences, reads with shared molecular identifiers were discarded. CDR3 identification, clonotype clustering and error correction used MiTCR with a Q25 quality threshold and the strictest error-elimination algorithm. Lower-bound total TCR beta diversity was estimated with a nonparametric unseen species model using Euler transformation. TCRdb applied fastp at Q25 and MiXCR to the public reads, then kept only in-frame beta chains. Each record represents a unique CDR3 protein, reported with the most common genes and DNA among its rows. These V and J calls originate from TCRdb's pipeline instead of the authors' own analysis. The sample table contains around 1.7 million distinct CDR3 sequences; only one count was recorded for 28% of them. The ten largest make up 7.7% of the sample.

Systemically healthy Caucasian individuals from Russia, roughly 40 in total and aged roughly 6 to 95 years, were included as donors. Approximately 10 milliliters of peripheral blood were collected from each donor into EDTA-treated Vacutainer tubes. Ficoll-Paque density-gradient centrifugation was used to isolate PBMCs, with at least 6.5 million per sample. Total RNA was extracted from PBMCs with Trizol reagent, with at least 5 micrograms obtained per sample. For every donor, an aliquot of PBMCs went through flow cytometry to measure the percentages of naive CD45RAhigh/CD27high T cells. This TCR derives from a woman in her 30s in good health. The sample was blood. Recombination connected TRBV7-2 to TRBJ1-5, with no confidently assigned D gene. The DNA is as follows: TGTGCCAGCAGCTTAACCGAACGTCAGCCCCAGCATTTT. Translation gives CASSLTERQPQHF.